This record concerns one T cell receptor beta chain sequence. Its antigen is unidentified. Germline CDR1 LGHDT, CDR2 YNNKEL (reference sequence). V lost 1 base and J 5 bases, leaving 9 bases between the germline ends. The CDR3 covers 13 residues. The data originate from a study of identical twins. Study-level results: Within monozygotic twins, out-of-frame TCR alpha sharing was underestimated by the models. A cross-sectional statistical analysis, not follow-up of the same donors, supported the conclusions. Memory repertoires showed no such pattern, whereas abundant cord blood beta clonotypes carried fewer insertions.

TCRdb reanalysed the 5' RACE reads using MiXCR and keeps one entry per CDR3 protein. Of hundreds of thousands of distinct CDR3 sequences in the sample, approximately 13% were seen once. Every sampled donor was Caucasian and healthy. This sample was also put to use in a study of yellow fever vaccine responses in identical twins.

V gene TRBV3-1 combines with J gene TRBJ2-7; the D gene is possibly TRBD1 (5 bases). This TCR was sampled from a woman under 30 in good health. The sequenced material came from PBMCs. The CDR3 loop is CASSQGDSNEQYF. The DNA of the CDR3 is TGTGCCAGCAGCCAAGGTGACAGCAACGAGCAGTACTTC.